Listed below are T cell receptor beta chains from one sample, sequenced in a study of patients and donors after allogeneic stem cell transplantation. One entry per CDR3 protein results from TCRdb running MiXCR on the RT-PCR reads. The sample lists roughly 200,000 distinct CDR3 sequences, roughly 40% occurring once. What was sequenced was blood, either unsorted or a sorted T cell fraction (not recorded which). All receptors come from a human donor who was either an allogeneic HSCT recipient or a stem cell or donor lymphocyte infusion donor (not recorded which). It is not recorded whose cells these are; they may come from a transplant donor. The CDR3 runs from the conserved cysteine through the conserved F or W. Fields, in order: J gene, V gene, CDR3 protein.

TRBJ1-2 TRBV5-5 CASSLVPIYGYTF
TRBJ2-1 TRBV2 CASLTSQRGGNEQFF
TRBJ1-6 TRBV14 CASSRYRGGDSPLHF
TRBJ2-1 TRBV9 CASSVGNSSYNEQFF
TRBJ1-1 TRBV29-1 CSVARADTEAFF
TRBJ2-5 TRBV7-7 CASSLRMDGTQYF
TRBJ2-7 TRBV29-1 CSVESGMGPYEQYF
TRBJ1-2 TRBV6-6 CASSYRTLEYGYTF
TRBJ2-3 TRBV4-2 CASSQDGAGPDTQYF
TRBJ2-2 TRBV6-5 CASSSGGLPPRGELFF
TRBJ1-1 TRBV6-6 CASTNRGLEAFF
TRBJ2-3 TRBV12-3/TRBV12-4 CASSRPESGTDTQYF
TRBJ2-2 TRBV21-1 CASSNPGNPLTGELFF
TRBJ2-3 TRBV11-2 CASSMTFGVTDTQYF
TRBJ1-1 TRBV20-1 CSAEDGTLGEAFF
TRBJ1-2 TRBV3-1 CASSQSDGVSGYTF
TRBJ2-2 TRBV9 CASSFGLLKNTGELFF
TRBJ2-3 TRBV12-3/TRBV12-4 CASIISGTDTQYF
TRBJ1-1 TRBV19 CASSIRGGVNTEAFF
TRBJ2-3 TRBV12-3/TRBV12-4 CASSRTGGADTQYF
TRBJ2-2 TRBV7-7 CASSSGVLSAGELFF
TRBJ2-5 TRBV12-3/TRBV12-4 CASRDGIQETQYF
TRBJ2-4 TRBV18 CASSPGRAKNIQYF
TRBJ2-5 TRBV5-1 CASSLDRVETQYF
TRBJ2-3 TRBV6-6 CASSGVGPTDTQYF
TRBJ2-2 TRBV6-6 CASLAGLAGIGELFF
TRBJ2-7 TRBV5-5 CASSLLLGAGDYEQYF
TRBJ1-1 TRBV7-9 CASRPIGDGTEAFF
TRBJ1-1 TRBV5-5 CASSVGTLNTEAFF
TRBJ1-5 TRBV4-3 CASSQDFLGSLGQPQHF
TRBJ2-7 TRBV6-5 CASRSWTPSYEQYF
TRBJ2-7 TRBV29-1 CSVGGTGAQSYEQYF
TRBJ2-7 TRBV6-2/TRBV6-3 CASRPGLAGDISEQYF
TRBJ2-7 TRBV7-3 CASSLVGQGRDEQYF
TRBJ1-2 TRBV3-1 CASSQEPETNYGYTF
TRBJ2-4 TRBV12-3/TRBV12-4 CASSLTTAAKNIQYF
TRBJ1-4 TRBV29-1 CSVGDPHEKLFF
TRBJ2-1 TRBV7-3 CASSFNPGLAGHNEQFF
TRBJ1-6 TRBV5-1 CASSLGLNSPLHF
TRBJ2-7 TRBV5-5 CASSLFYEQYF
TRBJ1-5 TRBV15 CATSRDLGVNQPQHF
TRBJ1-1 TRBV6-1 CALSNTEAFF
TRBJ1-1 TRBV4-1 CASSHLKGPEAFF
TRBJ1-1 TRBV29-1 CSVEAGQLNTEAFF
TRBJ1-3 TRBV27 CASSLSGTGKGNTIYF
TRBJ2-2 TRBV10-2 CASSVGAGGNTGELFF
TRBJ1-2 TRBV5-5 CASSSGTGAYGYTF
TRBJ2-1 TRBV3-1 CASSPYLGLRPNEQFF
TRBJ2-1 TRBV7-2 CASSLGRRGRDEQFF
TRBJ2-5 TRBV15 CATSSSGQETQYF
TRBJ1-2 TRBV29-1 CSVSLRGRAYNYGYTF
TRBJ2-7 TRBV29-1 CSVGTGDRYEQYF
TRBJ1-1 TRBV20-1 CSATELGQGSSEAFF
TRBJ2-7 TRBV12-3/TRBV12-4 CASSLSVRSYEQYF
TRBJ1-1 TRBV20-1 CSARGGMNTEAFF
TRBJ1-4 TRBV7-9 CASSLASGATTNEKLFF
TRBJ2-7 TRBV5-1 CASSLAAVTYEQYF